The 17 T cell receptor beta chains given below trace back to one sample, sequenced in a study of blood T cell repertoires in COVID-19. The repertoire was sequenced with immunoSEQ multiplex PCR; TCRdb's copy has only in-frame clones and lacks some. Of approximately 440,000 clones listed, around 90% are singletons. The sequencing sample was made of PBMCs or T cells enriched from blood (not recorded which). Every receptor here comes from a man between 18 and 29 years old who had recovered from COVID-19.

The V and J genes are TRBV14 and TRBJ1-2, with unresolved D. Germline-derived CDR1 and CDR2 are SGHDN and FVKESK. V lost 4 bases and J 2 bases, leaving 14 bases between the germline ends. This CDR3 spans 15 amino acids. The CDR3 sequence is CASSRMEISNYGYTF. In DNA, the CDR3 is TGTGCCAGCAGCCGCATGGAGATCAGCAACTATGGCTACACCTTC.

CDR3: CATQGSGANDYEQYF. The DNA of the CDR3 is TGTGCCACCCAGGGGTCAGGGGCTAACGATTACGAGCAGTACTTC. This rearrangement joins TRBV28 to TRBJ2-7; weak D call: TRBD1 (6 bases). CDR3 length: 15 residues. Trimming stripped 10 bases from V and 4 bases from J, with 23 bases between. Germline CDR1 and CDR2: MDHEN and SYDVKM.

The J gene is TRBJ2-7, the V gene TRBV2; D remains ambiguous. Trimming pared 1 base from V and 0 bases from J, leaving 13 bases between. The germline gives CDR1 SNHLY, CDR2 FYNNEI. This CDR3 has 16 amino acids. CDR3 sequence: CASSEVLVEVSYEQYF. CDR3 sequence (DNA): TGTGCCAGCAGTGAAGTCCTAGTAGAGGTCTCCTACGAGCAGTACTTC. The variable domain in full, with the rest retrieved from reference TRBV2 and TRBJ2-7, is EPEVTQTPSHQVTQMGQEVILRCVPISNHLYFYWYRQILGQKVEFLVSFYNNEISEKSEIFDDQFSVERPDGSNFTLKIRSTKLEDSAMYFCASSEVLVEVSYEQYFGPGTRLTVT.

The chain is built from TRBV19 and TRBJ1-1; no clear D gene. Germline V gene sequence: CDR1 LNHDA, CDR2 SQIVND (reference sequence). Trimming took 3 bases from V and 3 from J, leaving 11 bases between them. The length of the CDR3 is 14 residues. Written as DNA, the CDR3 is TGTGCCAGTAGTATTATTCCGGGATACACTGAAGCTTTCTTT. Encoded protein: CASSIIPGYTEAFF. The variable domain in full, with the rest retrieved from reference TRBV19 and TRBJ1-1, is DGGITQSPKYLFRKEGQNVTLSCEQNLNHDAMYWYRQDPGQGLRLIYYSQIVNDFQKGDIAEGYSVSREKKESFPLTVTSAQKNPTAFYLCASSIIPGYTEAFFGQGTRLTVV.

This sequence joins TRBV28 and TRBJ2-1, with 9 bases fitting TRBD1. The J segment lost 9 bases and the V segment lost 3 bases, leaving 9 bases of the junction unmatched. The CDR3 extends over 15 amino acids. In germline, CDR1 is MDHEN, CDR2 SYDVKM. CDR3 DNA sequence: TGTGCCAGCAGTTTCGGTGGGACAGGGCGAACTGAGCAGTTCTTC. Translating gives CASSFGGTGRTEQFF.

This sequence joins TRBV12-3 or TRBV12-4 and TRBJ1-1; D call uncertain. The CDR3 spans 13 residues. Trimming shortened V by 3 bases and J by 2 bases, and 7 bases separated the two germline ends. CDR3 nucleotides: TGTGCCAGCAGTTTTACAACCAACACTGAAGCTTTCTTT. Its protein product is CASSFTTNTEAFF.

The gene calls are TRBV3-1 (or the pseudogene TRBV3-2) and TRBJ2-1; TRBD2 matches at 9 bases. The CDR3 length is 17 residues. Losses at the gene ends were 1 base for V and 4 bases for J; bases not matched to a gene: 8. Germline V CDR1 and CDR2: LGHDT, YNNKEL (reference sequence). The CDR3 loop reads CASSQVGTSPSYNEQFF. CDR3 DNA sequence: TGTGCCAGCAGCCAAGTGGGGACTAGCCCTAGTTACAATGAGCAGTTCTTC.

This chain joins TRBV9 and TRBJ1-3; D gene uncertain. Germline V CDR1 and CDR2: SGDLS, YYNGEE. This CDR3 contains 14 residues. Trimming stripped 3 bases from V and 9 bases from J, with 16 bases between. In nucleotides, the CDR3 is TGTGCCAGCAGCGGGCCTGGGAGACTAAGCACCATATATTTT. Translating gives CASSGPGRLSTIYF. Looking up the rest from reference TRBV9 and TRBJ1-3 gives the full variable domain: DSGVTQTPKHLITATGQRVTLRCSPRSGDLSVYWYQQSLDQGLQFLIQYYNGEERAKGNILERFSAQQFPDLHSELNLSSLELGDSALYFCASSGPGRLSTIYFGEGSWLTVV.

The chain carries TRBV7-7 and TRBJ2-1, with TRBD1 matching 7 bases. The germline CDR1 and CDR2 sequences are SSHAT and FNYEAQ (reference sequence). The CDR3 is made up of 16 amino acids. Trimming at V came to 2 bases and at J to 2 bases, leaving 6 bases not matched to a gene. The CDR3 here is CASSLSSGTAYNEQFF. For the CDR3, the DNA is TGTGCCAGCAGCTTAAGTTCCGGGACAGCCTACAATGAGCAGTTCTTC.

This rearrangement joins TRBV4-1 to TRBJ2-7, with 8 bases fitting TRBD1. The CDR3 is made up of 14 amino acids. CDR1 MGHRA and CDR2 YSYEKL come from the germline V gene. V was clipped by 4 bases and J by 1 base; unmatched bases: 3. The CDR3 sequence is CASSPTGESYEQYF. CDR3 nucleotides: TGCGCCAGCAGCCCGACAGGGGAATCCTACGAGCAGTACTTC.

This rearrangement joins TRBV9 to TRBJ1-4, with D possibly matching TRBD1 (6 bases). Per the germline V gene, CDR1 is SGDLS and CDR2 is YYNGEE. V was trimmed by 3 bases and J by 0 bases, leaving 12 bases between them. This CDR3 has 16 residues. The CDR3 DNA sequence: TGTGCCAGCAGCGGAGAGACAGGAGCAACTAATGAAAAACTGTTTTTT. Protein: CASSGETGATNEKLFF. The whole variable domain, filled in from reference TRBV9 and TRBJ1-4, reads DSGVTQTPKHLITATGQRVTLRCSPRSGDLSVYWYQQSLDQGLQFLIQYYNGEERAKGNILERFSAQQFPDLHSELNLSSLELGDSALYFCASSGETGATNEKLFFGSGTQLSVL.

The gene calls are TRBV9 and TRBJ1-3; tentative D call: TRBD1 (6 bases). Germline CDR1 is SGDLS and CDR2 is YYNGEE. The ends were cut back, 4 bases at V and 0 bases at J, with 11 bases in the middle. CDR3 length: 15 residues. CDR3 nucleotide sequence: TGTGCCAGCAGCTACCCGGACAGCTCTGGAAACACCATATATTTT. Residues: CASSYPDSSGNTIYF. Drawing the rest from reference TRBV9 and TRBJ1-3, the complete variable domain is DSGVTQTPKHLITATGQRVTLRCSPRSGDLSVYWYQQSLDQGLQFLIQYYNGEERAKGNILERFSAQQFPDLHSELNLSSLELGDSALYFCASSYPDSSGNTIYFGEGSWLTVV.

This chain joins TRBV7-3 and TRBJ1-1; D may be TRBD1 (6 bases). Trimming shortened V by 6 bases and J by 1 base, and 9 bases separated the two germline ends. Germline V gene lookup returns CDR1 SGHTA and CDR2 FQGTGA. The CDR3 runs to 13 residues. CDR3 in DNA: TGTGCCAGCAGTGAAGGGGGGAACACTGAAGCTTTCTTT. Translated: CASSEGGNTEAFF. Full variable domain (missing parts from reference TRBV7-3 and TRBJ1-1): GAGVSQTPSNKVTEKGKYVELRCDPISGHTALYWYRQSLGQGPEFLIYFQGTGAADDSGLPNDRFFAVRPEGSVSTLKIQRTERGDSAVYLCASSEGGNTEAFFGQGTRLTVV.

The chain is built from TRBV29-1 and TRBJ1-2, with 7 bases lining up with TRBD1. Germline CDR1 SQVTM, CDR2 ANQGSEA. After removal of 6 bases from V and 5 bases from J, the junction contained 9 bases not matched to a gene. The CDR3 is 13 amino acids. The CDR3 region is CSVVGQAGYGYTF. The CDR3 bases are TGCAGCGTCGTCGGACAGGCGGGATATGGCTACACCTTC.

The chain carries TRBV5-1 and TRBJ1-1, with D maybe TRBD1 (6 bases). Trimming removed 1 base at V and 4 bases at J, with 14 bases between. Germline CDR1 is SGHRS and CDR2 is YFSETQ. The CDR3 consists of 15 residues. In DNA, the CDR3 is TGCGCCAGCAGCTTGAGTACAGGGATCGGCACTGAAGCTTTCTTT. Its translation is CASSLSTGIGTEAFF.

CDR3: CASRGGSSYNEQFF. CDR3 DNA sequence: TGTGCCAGCAGAGGCGGGAGCTCCTACAATGAGCAGTTCTTC. The gene calls are TRBV2 and TRBJ2-1, with TRBD2 matching over 7 bases. With V trimmed by 6 bases and J by 0 bases, 2 bases remained unmatched. Germline V gene data show CDR1 as SNHLY and CDR2 as FYNNEI. This CDR3 has 14 residues.

V is TRBV4-1 and J is TRBJ2-1; TRBD2 aligns across 16 bases. CDR1 is MGHRA and CDR2 is YSYEKL in the germline V gene. The CDR3 loop spans 21 amino acids. Trimming at V came to 3 bases and at J to 0 bases, leaving 11 bases not matched to a gene. CDR3 nucleotides: TGCGCCAGCAGCCATTTCCTCGGGACTAGCGGGAGGGTTAGCTCCTACAATGAGCAGTTCTTC. Protein product: CASSHFLGTSGRVSSYNEQFF.